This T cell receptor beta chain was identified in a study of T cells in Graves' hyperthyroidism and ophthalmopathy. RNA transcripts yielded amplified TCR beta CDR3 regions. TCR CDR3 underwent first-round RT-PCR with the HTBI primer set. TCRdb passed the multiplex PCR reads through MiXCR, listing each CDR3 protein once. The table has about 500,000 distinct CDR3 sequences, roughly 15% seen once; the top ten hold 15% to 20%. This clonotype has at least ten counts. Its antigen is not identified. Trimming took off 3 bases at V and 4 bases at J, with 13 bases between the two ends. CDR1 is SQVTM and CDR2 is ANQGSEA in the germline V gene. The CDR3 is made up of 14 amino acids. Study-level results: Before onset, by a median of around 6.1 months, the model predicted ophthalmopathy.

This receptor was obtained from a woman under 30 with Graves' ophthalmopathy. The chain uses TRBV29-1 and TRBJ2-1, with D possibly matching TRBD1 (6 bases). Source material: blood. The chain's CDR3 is CSVEGQGTYNEQFF. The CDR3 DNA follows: TGCAGCGTTGAGGGTCAGGGGACGTACAATGAGCAGTTCTTC.